This TCR beta chain was captured in a study of blood T cell repertoires in COVID-19 (dated by TCRdb to the early 2020s). Describing the broader study: The collaborator samples originated in the United States, Italy and Spain and spanned the acute and convalescent phases of COVID-19. The material from the prospective study consisted of cDNA or gDNA derived from T cells, B-cell-depleted T cells, or PBMCs. Subjects who had been exposed to COVID-19, were actively infected with it, or had recovered from it provided the deeply sampled blood TCRbeta repertoires that made up the dataset. The repertoires were made available in a free public database intended to serve as a resource for research on the immune response to SARS-CoV-2. The samples were drawn from the first 160 participants of the ongoing ImmuneRACE study and from over 950 subjects provided by 6 global collaborators. The sample metadata nearly always contained a de-identified subject ID, COVID-19 status, age in years and sex. Where available, HLA class I and class II types were taken from metadata supplied by the sample provider and were not determined by assay-based typing. Study-level results and caveats: The quantity of clinical and demographic metadata differed by source and by participant and was supplied without curation.

TCRbeta CDR3 regions were amplified from genomic DNA by means of the immunoSEQ Assay, a bias-controlled multiplex PCR. As for the original processing: The number of nucleated cells in each sample was estimated from the amplification of reference gene primers within the assay. To quantify the absolute abundance of each unique TCRbeta CDR3 rearrangement, sequence reads were collapsed and filtered. For each sample, productive Simpson clonality was calculated as the square root of Simpson's diversity index over productive rearrangements. As stored in TCRdb, this immuneACCESS dataset retains in-frame rearrangements with V and J assigned. A fraction of the clones does not appear; measured against another copy, unresolved V genes explain less than half of the discrepancy, and the remainder lacks a known reason. V, J and clone size derive from that table, while D and trimming were established from the DNA sequence. A total of 25,000 to 30,000 clones appear in this sample, 89% of them only once. The biggest ten clones account for about 3.4% of the sample.

Collaborating institutions collected whole blood in K2EDTA tubes following their own protocols. For TCRbeta analysis, collaborator samples were shipped as frozen whole blood, as isolated PBMCs, or as DNA extracted from either sample type. About this clone itself: Its recognized antigen is unknown. Base qualities are not at hand, and no much larger clone is one base apart.

Per the germline V gene (reference sequence), GTSNPN is the CDR1 and SVGIG is the CDR2. The V and J ends are trimmed by 3 bases and 4 bases, leaving 9 bases between them. The CDR3 measures 12 amino acids from cysteine to phenylalanine. The sequence is cut down to CDR3 DNA, 36 bases in frame from base 1. This sequence was found in a human donor in a cohort sampled during active COVID-19. The sequenced material came from peripheral blood. The V and J segments used are TRBV30 and TRBJ1-2; perhaps TRBD1 is the D gene, with 6 bases matching. This receptor carries the CDR3 CAWSRGAYGYTF. Here is the DNA: TGTGCCTGGAGCCGGGGGGCCTATGGCTACACCTTC. Here the CDR3 is joined to the reference TRBV30 and TRBJ1-2 genes, and the full variable domain is: SQTIHQWPATLVQPVGSPLSLECTVEGTSNPNLYWYRQAAGRGLQLLFYSVGIGQISSEVPQNLSASRPQDRQFILSSKKLLLSDSGFYLCAWSRGAYGYTFGSGTRLTVV.